This T cell receptor beta chain was profiled in a study of cytomegalovirus exposure and HLA in healthy donors. About this clone: Its antigen remains unidentified.

13 Jbeta primers and 60 Vbeta primers were used for the PCR. This table comes from immunoSEQ multiplex PCR, and its TCRdb copy is limited to in-frame clones, with some not included. This table has 70,000 to 95,000 clones, around 81% appearing once. The CDR3 totals 15 residues. Germline trimming cut 5 bases from V and 4 bases from J; bases unmatched to any gene: 2. Germline V gene sequence: CDR1 LNHDA, CDR2 SQIVND (reference sequence). Findings of the study overall: TCR beta V segments were, for the most part, productive about 87% or about 30% of the time in an earlier analysis. Presence/absence results assume similar sequencing depth per donor, which may not hold. Later on, an analysis showed TCR association rates differing by HLA locus, with DRB1 the most and HLA-C the fewest. The authors reported that TCR beta sequences could predict HLA-A and HLA-B alleles. These predictions were accurate for most subjects in the first cohort.

The chain combines TRBV19 with TRBJ2-3; TRBD2 agrees at 14 bases. The sequence came from a male donor in good health and CMV-seronegative. The sample was PBMCs. The CDR3 nucleotides read TGTGCCAGTAGTCCGGGACTAGCGGGAGCAGATACGCAGTATTTT. It encodes CASSPGLAGADTQYF.